One sample yielded the 27 T cell receptor beta chains listed below, sequenced in a study of Graves' ophthalmopathy and Graves' hyperthyroidism. Amplifying from RNA transcripts, the study obtained TCR beta CDR3 regions. The library came from an HTBI-primed first-round RT-PCR and a second-round multiplex PCR. A single record per CDR3 protein comes from TCRdb applying MiXCR to the multiplex PCR reads. The data contain about 370,000 distinct CDR3 sequences, about 15% of them seen just once; the ten biggest clones take up 2.4%. The material sequenced was peripheral blood. These receptor sequences come from an adult woman with stable Graves' hyperthyroidism.

This clonotype occurred many times. The chain carries TRBV4-3 and TRBJ2-7; D is unresolved. Per the germline V gene, CDR1 is LGHNA and CDR2 is YSLEER. This CDR3 has 14 residues. Trimming pared 0 bases from V and 2 bases from J, leaving 8 bases between. For the CDR3, the DNA is TGCGCCAGCAGCCAAGATGTTGATACCTACGAGCAGTACTTC. This sequence encodes CASSQDVDTYEQYF.

V and J are TRBV12-3 or TRBV12-4 and TRBJ1-6; D gene unclear. The V end was cut by 4 bases, the J end by 5 bases, with 6 bases between. The CDR3 extends over 13 amino acids. CDR3 DNA sequence: TGTGCCAGCAGTTCGAAGAATAATTCACCCCTCCACTTT. Its protein is CASSSKNNSPLHF.

V is TRBV2 and J is TRBJ2-6; D not certain. CDR3 size: 11 residues. The germline V gene has CDR1 SNHLY and CDR2 FYNNEI. This chain's CDR3 is CGKVGANVLTF. The CDR3 DNA reads as TGTGGTAAGGTTGGGGCCAACGTCCTGACTTTC.

This sequence joins TRBV11-1 and TRBJ2-1, with D uncertain. Germline assignment: CDR1 SGHAT and CDR2 FQDESV (reference sequence). V was pared by 5 bases and J by 6 bases, with 14 bases between. There are 14 residues in the CDR3. CDR3 DNA: TGTGCCAGCAGCCCGTTTCCACTGGGCAATGAGCAGTTCTTC. It translates to CASSPFPLGNEQFF.

This clonotype was counted only a few times. Possible read error: a much larger clone is one base away. The chain uses TRBV5-1 and TRBJ1-6, with D unresolved. CDR3 length: 13 residues. Trimming took 0 bases from V and 7 from J, leaving 5 bases between them. The germline V gene has CDR1 SGHRS and CDR2 YFSETQ. This chain's CDR3 is CASSLGENSPLHF. Written as DNA, the CDR3 is TGCGCCAGCAGCTTGGGGGAGAATTCACCCCTCCACTTT.

This clonotype has ten or more counts. J is TRBJ1-1 and V is TRBV6-5; D might be TRBD1 (5 bases). Germline CDR1 MNHEY, CDR2 SVGAGI. This CDR3 has 14 amino acids. V was pared by 5 bases and J by 8 bases, with 18 bases between. CDR3 in DNA: TGTGCCAGCAGTCCCTTTTTGGGGCTGGCAGAAGCTTTCTTT. This encodes CASSPFLGLAEAFF.

This clonotype was counted many times. The rearrangement joins TRBV7-3 to TRBJ2-7; D may be TRBD1 (5 bases). Germline loops: CDR1 SGHTA, CDR2 FQGTGA. The CDR3 extends over 15 amino acids. The V end lost 5 bases, the J end lost 5 bases, and 19 bases lay between the germline ends. The chain's CDR3 is CASSPSRIPGNEQYF. Here the CDR3 DNA reads TGTGCCAGCAGCCCCTCGCGGATTCCAGGGAACGAGCAGTACTTC.

This clonotype has at least ten counts. The CDR3 sequence: CASSSSGGASYEQYF. CDR3 DNA: TGTGCCAGCAGCTCTTCGGGCGGCGCCTCCTACGAGCAGTACTTC. The chain is built from TRBV12-3 or TRBV12-4 and TRBJ2-7, with D hard to call. Trimming removed 6 bases at V and 0 bases at J, with 15 bases between. The length of the CDR3 is 15 residues.

In its sample, this clonotype was seen many times. V is TRBV5-1 and J is TRBJ2-7; 13 bases agree with TRBD2. CDR1 and CDR2 (germline): SGHRS, YFSETQ. V trimming: 1 base; J trimming: 5 bases; junction bases outside the gene matches: 12. CDR3 length: 18 residues. CDR3 residues: CASSLTSGRASVIDEQYF. The DNA for the CDR3 is TGCGCCAGCAGCTTGACTAGCGGGAGGGCCTCGGTAATCGACGAGCAGTACTTC. The whole variable domain, filled in from reference TRBV5-1 and TRBJ2-7, reads KAGVTQTPRYLIKTRGQQVTLSCSPISGHRSVSWYQQTPGQGLQFLFEYFSETQRNKGNFPGRFSGRQFSNSRSEMNVSTLELGDSALYLCASSLTSGRASVIDEQYFGPGTRLTVT.

V is TRBV6-1 and J is TRBJ1-6; a weak D match, TRBD1 (6 bases). This CDR3 is 16 amino acids long. Germline values: CDR1 MNHNS, CDR2 SASEGT. Between the trimmed V and J ends, which lost 5 bases and 0 bases, there was a span of 11 bases. CDR3: CASSRDRSSYNSPLHF. CDR3 sequence (DNA): TGTGCCAGCAGTCGAGACAGGAGCTCCTATAATTCACCCCTCCACTTT.

In its sample, this clonotype was seen many times. V is TRBV20-1 and J is TRBJ2-2; 14 bases align to TRBD2. CDR1 is DFQATT, CDR2 SNEGSKA, per germline (reference sequence). J gave up 4 bases and V 1 base, and 8 bases lay outside the gene matches. This CDR3 comprises 18 residues. This CDR3 is CSARGLGLAGGITGELFF. The CDR3 DNA reads as TGCAGTGCTAGAGGGCTAGGACTAGCGGGAGGAATCACCGGGGAGCTGTTTTTT.

This clonotype occurred many times. The V and J genes are TRBV12-3 or TRBV12-4 and TRBJ2-1; 10 bases are a match to TRBD2. This CDR3 is built from 14 residues. V was pared by 6 bases and J by 12 bases, with 11 bases of the junction left unmatched. CDR3 bases: TGTGCCAGCAGCATAGCGGGAGGCCACCGTGGGCAGTTCTTC. It yields the protein CASSIAGGHRGQFF.

The chain is built from TRBV2 and TRBJ2-5; 8 bases line up with TRBD1. This CDR3 comprises 15 residues. The J segment lost 1 base and the V segment lost 6 bases, leaving 7 bases of the junction unmatched. The V gene's germline CDR1 is SNHLY and CDR2 FYNNEI. CDR3 residues: CASRKGTGIQETQYF. The CDR3 bases are TGTGCCAGCAGAAAAGGGACAGGAATCCAAGAGACCCAGTACTTC.

V and J are TRBV6-5 and TRBJ1-1; D possibly corresponds to TRBD1 (6 bases). This CDR3 spans 16 amino acids. V lost 4 bases and J 3 bases, leaving 18 bases between the germline ends. Germline V gives CDR1 MNHEY, CDR2 SVGAGI. The CDR3 is CASSSAWGAGDTEAFF. CDR3 bases: TGTGCCAGCAGTTCCGCTTGGGGGGCTGGCGACACTGAAGCTTTCTTT.

CDR3 nucleotide sequence: TGTGCCAGCAGTTTTGGCCGGAGCTCCTATGGCTACACCTTC. It translates to CASSFGRSSYGYTF. The chain combines TRBV12-3 or TRBV12-4 with TRBJ1-2; D gene uncertain. Trimming removed 3 bases from V and 4 bases from J, with 12 bases in between. The CDR3 extends over 14 amino acids.

This clonotype was found many times. This chain joins TRBV7-3 and TRBJ2-5; the match to TRBD2 covers 8 bases. With 5 bases clipped from V and 5 bases from J, the junction kept 7 bases outside the gene matches. Per the germline V gene, CDR1 is SGHTA and CDR2 is FQGTGA. CDR3 length: 14 residues. The CDR3 bases are TGTGCCAGCAGCCTCGGGGGGGATCCGGAGACCCAGTACTTC. Amino acids: CASSLGGDPETQYF.

The chain combines TRBV6-1 with TRBJ2-7; D unresolved. Germline values: CDR1 MNHNS, CDR2 SASEGT. V dropped 0 bases and J dropped 0 bases, with 9 bases sitting between them. The length of the CDR3 is 15 residues. CDR3 in amino acids: CASSEADDSSYEQYF. In DNA form, the CDR3 reads TGTGCCAGCAGTGAAGCTGACGATTCCTCCTACGAGCAGTACTTC.

This clonotype occurred many times. This chain uses TRBV6-5 with TRBJ1-2; TRBD1 matches 10 bases. J lost 2 bases, V lost 5 bases, and 2 bases had no gene match. Germline V gene data show CDR1 as MNHEY and CDR2 as SVGAGI. The CDR3 is 14 residues long. CDR3 loop: CASSRGQGNYGYTF. DNA for the CDR3: TGTGCCAGCAGTAGGGGACAGGGGAACTATGGCTACACCTTC.

This clonotype was seen ten or more times. The rearrangement uses TRBV6-5 and TRBJ1-1, with D maybe TRBD1 (6 bases). Per germline, CDR1 MNHEY and CDR2 SVGAGI. The CDR3 totals 16 residues. Trimming took off 4 bases at V and 1 base at J, with 16 bases between the two ends. CDR3 sequence: CASSSGGGKGNTEAFF. The CDR3 DNA reads as TGTGCCAGCAGTTCCGGGGGCGGGAAGGGGAACACTGAAGCTTTCTTT.

The rearrangement joins TRBV15 to TRBJ1-2, with unresolved D. This CDR3 contains 12 residues. V lost 5 bases and J lost 8, with 12 bases in between. CDR1 and CDR2 (germline): LNHNV, YYDKDF (reference sequence). CDR3 nucleotide sequence: TGTGCCACCAGCTTAATGGGTTGGGGCTACACCTTC. Translation gives CATSLMGWGYTF.

On this clonotype itself: With a much larger clone just one base away, this may be a read error. The chain recombines TRBV28 with TRBJ1-2; TRBD1 might be the D (6 bases). V lost 7 bases and J lost 7, with 19 bases in between. Germline CDR1 reads MDHEN; CDR2 reads SYDVKM. CDR3 size: 14 residues. The CDR3 region is CASIPRGGGGGYTF. CDR3 nucleotide sequence: TGTGCCAGCATCCCAAGAGGGGGGGGAGGTGGCTACACCTTC.

This clonotype was counted ten times or more. The rearrangement joins TRBV6-2 or TRBV6-3 to TRBJ2-3; 8 bases align to TRBD1. The CDR3 consists of 15 residues. Unmatched junction bases numbered 13, after V lost 10 bases and J lost 4 bases. The germline CDR1 and CDR2 sequences are MNHEY and SVGEGT. The CDR3 DNA follows: TGTGCCACCGCCTCGGACAGGGAAGCGCCAGATACGCAGTATTTT. Protein: CATASDREAPDTQYF.

The chain links TRBV12-3 or TRBV12-4 to TRBJ1-2; 8 bases fit TRBD1. CDR3 size: 14 residues. After removal of 3 bases from V and 7 bases from J, the junction contained 7 bases not matched to a gene. The CDR3 loop is CASSLGRGRVGYTF. CDR3 nucleotide sequence: TGTGCCAGCAGTTTGGGCAGGGGGCGCGTTGGCTACACCTTC.

This clonotype was detected many times. The chain is built from TRBV28 and TRBJ1-2; tentatively, D is TRBD1 (5 bases). The CDR3 is 15 residues long. Germline CDR1 and CDR2: MDHEN and SYDVKM. The V gene lost 3 bases and the J gene lost 8 bases, with 19 bases spanning the gap. The CDR3 nucleotides read TGTGCCAGCAGTTTTCGGGGGAATTTTGTAGACGGCTACACCTTC. Residues: CASSFRGNFVDGYTF.

There are many counts of this clonotype. The rearrangement joins TRBV6-1 to TRBJ2-5; D may be TRBD1 (6 bases). V lost 6 bases, J lost 5 bases, and 16 bases lay in between. The CDR3 is 14 amino acids. Germline CDR1 is MNHNS and CDR2 is SASEGT. The CDR3 DNA follows: TGTGCCAGCAGAGGGGACAAATTTTTCGAGACCCAGTACTTC. Encoded protein: CASRGDKFFETQYF.

This clonotype was picked up many times. This CDR3 reads CSARVIGTATGELFF. The CDR3 DNA is TGCAGTGCTAGAGTGATAGGGACAGCCACCGGGGAGCTGTTTTTT. This chain joins TRBV20-1 and TRBJ2-2, with TRBD1 matching 7 bases. The germline gives CDR1 DFQATT, CDR2 SNEGSKA (reference sequence). With 1 base clipped from V and 4 bases from J, the junction kept 6 bases outside the gene matches. CDR3 length: 15 residues.

This clonotype showed up many times. The junction does not match germline at one end; this may be a read error. The CDR3 is CASRPGTSGSLNIKYF. DNA of the CDR3: TGTGCCAGCAGACCTGGGACTAGCGGGAGTTTGAACATTAAGTACTTC. The chain uses TRBV28 and TRBJ2-4, with TRBD2 matching 14 bases. CDR3 length: 16 amino acids. Germline V gene data show CDR1 as MDHEN and CDR2 as SYDVKM.